This T cell receptor (beta chain) was retrieved from a study of CD8+ T cells in alopecia areata. This clone was observed a few times. Germline V lookup: CDR1 SGHRS, CDR2 YFSETQ. The CDR3 loop spans 15 amino acids. Trimming shortened V by 0 bases and J by 0 bases, and 6 bases separated the two germline ends. Following RNA extraction, reverse transcription yielded cDNA that acted as the sequencing template. Repertoires were generated with immunoSEQ multiplex PCR, while TCRdb's copy carries only in-frame clones and drops some. The data contain over 50,000 clones, 45% to 50% of them seen just once; the ten biggest clones take up 15% to 20%.

This receptor was taken from a human donor with alopecia areata. This sample comprised CD8+ T cells sorted from blood, obtained at week 0. V is TRBV5-1 and J is TRBJ1-4; D gene uncertain. The CDR3 loop is CASSLVGSTNEKLFF. The CDR3, as DNA: TGCGCCAGCAGCTTGGTGGGTTCAACTAATGAAAAACTGTTTTTT.